Below, 20 T cell receptor beta chains from the same sample are listed, as sequenced in a study of Graves' ophthalmopathy and Graves' hyperthyroidism listed by TCRdb under 2018. Sequencing was carried out with an Illumina HiSeq 2000. For repertoire sequencing, the TCR beta CDR3 regions were amplified from RNA transcripts. The first round of RT-PCR was done with HTBI primers and the Qiagen OneStep RT-PCR kit, and was followed by a second round of multiplex PCR, then size selection and purification. TCRdb ran its own pipeline on the public reads, namely fastp trimming at Q25 and MiXCR clone calling, and kept in-frame beta chains. Every entry covers one CDR3 protein and lists the most common genes and DNA from its rows. For this sample the table gives hundreds of thousands of distinct CDR3 sequences, of which roughly two fifths were detected only once. The leading ten clones occupy 40% to 45% of the sample.

The sample was peripheral blood. Every receptor here comes from an adult man with Graves' ophthalmopathy.

This chain connects TRBV15 to TRBJ2-3, with 13 bases matching TRBD2. Germline V CDR1 and CDR2: LNHNV, YYDKDF (reference sequence). V shed 3 bases and J 4 bases; nucleotides not matched to a gene: 4. The CDR3 is 16 amino acids. DNA of the CDR3: TGTGCCACCAGCAGCAGGACTAGCGGGGGAGCAGATACGCAGTATTTT. This gives the protein CATSSRTSGGADTQYF.

This clonotype occurred a few times. The rearrangement joins TRBV14 to TRBJ2-7, with D possibly TRBD1 on 5 matching bases. The germline gives CDR1 SGHDN, CDR2 FVKESK. This CDR3 contains 13 residues. The V end was cut by 0 bases, the J end by 10 bases, with 13 bases between. The CDR3 region has the DNA TGTGCCAGCAGCCAAGATTTGGGCAGGGCCCAGTACTTC. Translating it yields CASSQDLGRAQYF.

There are a few counts of this clonotype. The J gene is TRBJ1-5, the V gene TRBV20-1; the D gene is possibly TRBD1 (5 bases). The CDR3 length is 15 residues. In germline, CDR1 is DFQATT, CDR2 SNEGSKA (reference sequence). The germline V and J ends were trimmed by 0 bases and 3 bases, with 12 bases remaining between them. CDR3 protein: CSARDRRQTNQPQHF. The CDR3, as DNA: TGCAGTGCTAGAGATCGGCGACAGACCAATCAGCCCCAGCATTTT.

The rearrangement links TRBV20-1 to TRBJ1-1; no definite D call. The CDR3 extends over 14 amino acids. Germline-derived CDR1 and CDR2 are DFQATT and SNEGSKA (reference sequence). The V end lost 0 bases, the J end lost 5 bases, and 13 bases lay between the germline ends. The CDR3 spells CSARDIFAGTEAFF. The CDR3 DNA reads TGCAGTGCTAGAGATATATTCGCGGGGACTGAAGCTTTCTTT.

This clonotype has only a few counts. The rearrangement links TRBV9 to TRBJ1-1, with a possible D match to TRBD1 (5 bases). CDR1 SGDLS and CDR2 YYNGEE come from the germline V gene. V shed 4 bases and J shed 1 base, with 11 bases lying between them. CDR3 length: 14 amino acids. The CDR3 DNA sequence: TGTGCCAGCAGCCCCCGCGACAGGAACACTGAAGCTTTCTTT. Encoded protein: CASSPRDRNTEAFF.

V is TRBV12-3 or TRBV12-4 and J is TRBJ2-7; tentatively, D is TRBD2 (6 bases). The CDR3 covers 14 residues. Trimming took 1 base from V and 6 from J, leaving 13 bases between them. CDR3 protein: CASSLVGTSSEQYF. The CDR3 DNA sequence: TGTGCCAGCAGTTTAGTGGGCACTAGCTCCGAGCAGTACTTC.

At least ten counts were recorded for this clonotype. V usage is TRBV29-1 and J usage is TRBJ2-2, with a possible D match to TRBD2 (6 bases). In germline, CDR1 is SQVTM, CDR2 ANQGSEA. V lost 3 bases to trimming and J lost 5 bases, with 16 bases between them. The CDR3 spans 15 residues. The CDR3 sequence: CSVDGGSGETGELFF. In DNA, the CDR3 is TGCAGCGTTGATGGGGGTAGCGGCGAGACCGGGGAGCTGTTTTTT.

The rearrangement links TRBV19 to TRBJ1-1; perhaps TRBD1 as D (5 bases). The CDR3 covers 13 residues. The germline gives CDR1 LNHDA, CDR2 SQIVND (reference sequence). V lost 11 bases, J lost 0 bases, and 13 bases lay in between. CDR3 protein: CAWNYRLNTEAFF. As DNA, the CDR3 is TGTGCCTGGAACTACAGGCTGAACACTGAAGCTTTCTTT.

This clonotype was seen only a few times. The CDR3: CASSLLRGELFF. The DNA for the CDR3 is TGTGCCAGCAGCTTGTTGCGGGGGGAGCTGTTTTTT. The V call is TRBV7-9, the J call TRBJ2-2; D ambiguous. V lost 3 bases and J 8 bases, leaving 7 bases between the germline ends. CDR1 SEHNR and CDR2 FQNEAQ come from the germline V gene (reference sequence). This CDR3 has 12 amino acids.

This clonotype occurred a few times. The chain employs TRBV6-5 and TRBJ2-5; 10 nucleotides align to TRBD2. V trimming: 6 bases; J trimming: 7 bases; junction bases outside the gene matches: 11. Looked up from germline, CDR1 is MNHEY and CDR2 is SVGAGI. CDR3 length: 15 residues. The CDR3 bases are TGTGCCAGCAGGGGGAGCGGGAGGGCCGTCGGGACCCAGTACTTC. This sequence encodes CASRGSGRAVGTQYF.

This clonotype was seen a handful of times. The chain uses TRBV10-3 and TRBJ2-2; no clear D gene. With 4 bases removed from V and 3 bases from J, the gap between germline ends came to 9 bases. The length of the CDR3 is 14 residues. Per the germline V gene, CDR1 is ENHRY and CDR2 is SYGVKD. In DNA, the CDR3 is TGTGCCATCAGTGTTGTCAAGCACACCGGGGAGCTGTTTTTT. Protein product: CAISVVKHTGELFF.

This clonotype was counted a few times. The chain couples TRBV25-1 to TRBJ2-7, with TRBD1 matching over 8 bases. Germline V gene data show CDR1 as MGHDK and CDR2 as SYGVNS. V was clipped by 3 bases and J by 4 bases; unmatched bases: 8. CDR3 length: 15 residues. The CDR3 DNA reads as TGTGCCAGCAGTGAGAGGACAGGGATCTATTACGAGCAGTACTTC. Residues: CASSERTGIYYEQYF.

This clonotype has just one count. The rearrangement links TRBV7-8 to TRBJ2-6, with D possibly TRBD2 on 5 matching bases. Trimming took 1 base from V and 17 from J, leaving 15 bases between them. The germline gives CDR1 SGHVS, CDR2 FQNEAQ. This CDR3 region has 13 residues. CDR3 in DNA: TGTGCCAGCAGCTTAGAGAGGGTCCCCGGCGTGACTTTC. This codes for CASSLERVPGVTF.

Details on this clonotype: A read error may explain this, as a much larger clone is one base away. The rearrangement uses TRBV29-1 and TRBJ2-7; weak D call: TRBD1 (6 bases). This CDR3 region has 13 residues. The V end was cut by 7 bases, the J end by 3 bases, with 16 bases between. Germline-derived CDR1 and CDR2 are SQVTM and ANQGSEA. CDR3 sequence: CSARQDGDYEQYF. CDR3 DNA sequence: TGCAGCGCCCGACAGGATGGGGACTACGAGCAGTACTTC.

The chain has TRBV6-1 and TRBJ2-6, with D hard to call. V shed 6 bases and J shed 0 bases, with 6 bases lying between them. Germline CDR1 MNHNS, CDR2 SASEGT. The CDR3 spans 14 residues. The CDR3 nucleotides read TGTGCCAGCAGACTTACCTCTGGGGCCAACGTCCTGACTTTC. It specifies CASRLTSGANVLTF.

Of note for this clonotype: This may be a read error, as it is one base from a much larger clone. The CDR3 DNA sequence: TGTGCCAGCAGTCGGACAGCCCCCTACGGGCAGTACTTC. It is translated as CASSRTAPYGQYF. The V and J genes are TRBV7-2 and TRBJ2-7, with D possibly matching TRBD1 (6 bases). The CDR3 has 13 residues. Germline assignment: CDR1 SGHTA and CDR2 FQGNSA.

This clonotype has a count of ten or more. CDR3 DNA: TGTGCCCAGAAAAGCGGGATCAACACCGGGGAGCTGTTTTTT. Translated: CAQKSGINTGELFF. This chain uses TRBV7-9 with TRBJ2-2, with 7 bases matching TRBD2. The CDR3 loop spans 14 amino acids. V shed 11 bases and J 2 bases; nucleotides not matched to a gene: 8. The germline CDR1 and CDR2 sequences are SEHNR and FQNEAQ (reference sequence).

This clonotype was found many times. The chain employs TRBV10-3 and TRBJ1-4, with 7 bases fitting TRBD1. The V segment lost 3 bases and the J segment 6 bases; nucleotides outside the gene matches: 1. The germline gives CDR1 ENHRY, CDR2 SYGVKD. The CDR3 has 13 amino acids. CDR3 sequence: CAISDQGDEKLFF. DNA of the CDR3: TGTGCCATCAGTGATCAGGGGGATGAAAAACTGTTTTTT.

The chain is built from TRBV5-1 and TRBJ1-1, with 8 positions matching TRBD1. This CDR3 region has 11 residues. The V gene's germline CDR1 is SGHRS and CDR2 YFSETQ. Losses at the gene ends were 5 bases for V and 11 bases for J; bases not matched to a gene: 5. The CDR3 DNA sequence: TGCGCCAGCAGTTCCCAGGGGGCGGCTTTCTTT. As protein: CASSSQGAAFF.

Comments on this clonotype: It may be a read error: a sequence one base away is much more abundant. The CDR3 does not end in the conserved phenylalanine or tryptophan, so this is likely a read error. The chain has TRBV15 and TRBJ2-7; unclear D gene. Germline values: CDR1 LNHNV, CDR2 YYDKDF (reference sequence). V was clipped by 4 bases and J by 3 bases, with 7 bases between them. CDR3 size: 12 residues. The CDR3 protein is CATSKDSYEQYL. The CDR3 nucleotides are TGTGCCACCAGCAAGGATAGCTACGAGCAGTACCTC.